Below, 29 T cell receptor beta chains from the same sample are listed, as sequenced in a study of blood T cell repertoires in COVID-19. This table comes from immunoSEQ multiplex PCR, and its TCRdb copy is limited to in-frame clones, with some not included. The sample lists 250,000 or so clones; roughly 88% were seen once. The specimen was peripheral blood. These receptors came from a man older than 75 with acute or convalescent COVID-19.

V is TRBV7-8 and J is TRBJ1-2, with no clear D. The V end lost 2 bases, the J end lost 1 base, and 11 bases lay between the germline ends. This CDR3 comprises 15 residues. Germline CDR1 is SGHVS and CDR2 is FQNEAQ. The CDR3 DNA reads TGTGCCAGCAGCTTACGATATGAGAGTAACTATGGCTACACCTTC. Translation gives CASSLRYESNYGYTF.

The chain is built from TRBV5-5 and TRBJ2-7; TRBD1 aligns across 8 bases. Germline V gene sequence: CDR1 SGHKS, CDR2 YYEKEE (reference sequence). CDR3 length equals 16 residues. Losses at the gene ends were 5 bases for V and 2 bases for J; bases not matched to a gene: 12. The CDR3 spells CASSPRGQGPTYEQYF. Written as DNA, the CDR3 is TGTGCCAGCAGTCCCAGGGGGCAGGGGCCCACCTACGAGCAGTACTTC.

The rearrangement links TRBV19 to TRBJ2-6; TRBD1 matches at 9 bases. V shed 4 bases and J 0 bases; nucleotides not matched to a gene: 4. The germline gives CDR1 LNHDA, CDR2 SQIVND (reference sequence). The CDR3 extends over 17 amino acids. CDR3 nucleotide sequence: TGTGCCAGTAGTAGGACAGGGGTTAGCTCTGGGGCCAACGTCCTGACTTTC. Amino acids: CASSRTGVSSGANVLTF.

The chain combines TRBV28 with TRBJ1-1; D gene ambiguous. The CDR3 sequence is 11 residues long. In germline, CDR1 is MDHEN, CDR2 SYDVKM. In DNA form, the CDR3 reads TGTGCTTCGAGGTGGTTATCTGAAGCTTTCTTT. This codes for CASRWLSEAFF.

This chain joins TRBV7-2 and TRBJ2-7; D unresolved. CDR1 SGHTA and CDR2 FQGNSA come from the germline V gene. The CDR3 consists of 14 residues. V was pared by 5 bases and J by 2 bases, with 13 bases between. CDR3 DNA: TGTGCCAGCAGCCAGGTCCCCGAAGCCTACGAGCAGTACTTC. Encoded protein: CASSQVPEAYEQYF.

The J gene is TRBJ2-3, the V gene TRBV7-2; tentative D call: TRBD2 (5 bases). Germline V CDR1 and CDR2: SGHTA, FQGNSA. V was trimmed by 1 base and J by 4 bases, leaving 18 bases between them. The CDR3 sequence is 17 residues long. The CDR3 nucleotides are TGTGCCAGCAGCTTAGGTTGGGTACGCGGGCCCGCAGATACGCAGTATTTT. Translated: CASSLGWVRGPADTQYF.

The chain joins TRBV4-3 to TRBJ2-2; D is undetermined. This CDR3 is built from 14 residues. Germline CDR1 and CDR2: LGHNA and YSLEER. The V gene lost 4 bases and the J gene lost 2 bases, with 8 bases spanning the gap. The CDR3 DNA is TGCGCCAGCAGCCTCACAGCTAACACCGGGGAGCTGTTTTTT. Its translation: CASSLTANTGELFF.

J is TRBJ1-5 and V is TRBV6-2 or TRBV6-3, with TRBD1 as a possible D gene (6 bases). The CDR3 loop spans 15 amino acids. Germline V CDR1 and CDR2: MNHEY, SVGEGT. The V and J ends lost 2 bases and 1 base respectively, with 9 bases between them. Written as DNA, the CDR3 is TGTGCCAGCAGTTACCCGGGACAAAGCAATCAGCCCCAGCATTTT. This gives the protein CASSYPGQSNQPQHF.

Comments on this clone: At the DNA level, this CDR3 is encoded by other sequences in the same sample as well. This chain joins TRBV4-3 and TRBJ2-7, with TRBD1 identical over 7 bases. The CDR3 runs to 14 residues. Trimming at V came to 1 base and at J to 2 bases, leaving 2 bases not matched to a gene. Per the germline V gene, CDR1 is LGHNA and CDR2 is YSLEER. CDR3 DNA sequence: TGCGCCAGCAGCCAAGGACAGGGAACCTACGAGCAGTACTTC. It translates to CASSQGQGTYEQYF.

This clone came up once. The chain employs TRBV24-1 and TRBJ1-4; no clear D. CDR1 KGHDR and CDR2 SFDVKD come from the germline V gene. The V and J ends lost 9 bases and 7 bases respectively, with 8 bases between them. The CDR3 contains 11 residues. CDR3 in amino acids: CATVSIEKLFF. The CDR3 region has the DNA TGTGCCACCGTGTCAATTGAAAAACTGTTTTTT.

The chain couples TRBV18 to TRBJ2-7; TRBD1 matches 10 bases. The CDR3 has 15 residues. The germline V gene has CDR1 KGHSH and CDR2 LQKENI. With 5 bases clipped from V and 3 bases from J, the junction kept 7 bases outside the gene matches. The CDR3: CASSMPGQGNYEQYF. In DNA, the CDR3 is TGTGCCAGCTCAATGCCGGGACAGGGGAACTACGAGCAGTACTTC.

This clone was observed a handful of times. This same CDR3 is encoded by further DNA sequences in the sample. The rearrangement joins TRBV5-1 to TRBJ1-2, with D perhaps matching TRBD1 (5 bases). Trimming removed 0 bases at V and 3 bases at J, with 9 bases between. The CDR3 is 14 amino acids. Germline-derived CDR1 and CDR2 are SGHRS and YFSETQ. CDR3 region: CASSLERGDYGYTF. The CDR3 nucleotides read TGCGCCAGCAGCTTGGAGCGGGGCGACTATGGCTACACCTTC. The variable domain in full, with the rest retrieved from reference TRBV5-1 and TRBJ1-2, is KAGVTQTPRYLIKTRGQQVTLSCSPISGHRSVSWYQQTPGQGLQFLFEYFSETQRNKGNFPGRFSGRQFSNSRSEMNVSTLELGDSALYLCASSLERGDYGYTFGSGTRLTVV.

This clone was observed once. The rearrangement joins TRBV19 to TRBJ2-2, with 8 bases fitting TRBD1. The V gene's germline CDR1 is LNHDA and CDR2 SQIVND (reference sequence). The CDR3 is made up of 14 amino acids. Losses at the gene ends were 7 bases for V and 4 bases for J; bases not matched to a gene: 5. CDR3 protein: CASKITGGTGELFF. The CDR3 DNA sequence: TGTGCCAGTAAAATTACAGGGGGCACCGGGGAGCTGTTTTTT. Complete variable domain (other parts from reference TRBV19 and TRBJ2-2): DGGITQSPKYLFRKEGQNVTLSCEQNLNHDAMYWYRQDPGQGLRLIYYSQIVNDFQKGDIAEGYSVSREKKESFPLTVTSAQKNPTAFYLCASKITGGTGELFFGEGSRLTVL.

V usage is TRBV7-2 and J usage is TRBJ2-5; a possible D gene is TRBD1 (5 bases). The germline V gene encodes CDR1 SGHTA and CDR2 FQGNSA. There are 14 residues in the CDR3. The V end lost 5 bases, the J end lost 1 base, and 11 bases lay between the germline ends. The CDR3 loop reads CASSPQGGQETQYF. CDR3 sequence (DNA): TGTGCCAGCAGCCCTCAGGGCGGCCAAGAGACCCAGTACTTC.

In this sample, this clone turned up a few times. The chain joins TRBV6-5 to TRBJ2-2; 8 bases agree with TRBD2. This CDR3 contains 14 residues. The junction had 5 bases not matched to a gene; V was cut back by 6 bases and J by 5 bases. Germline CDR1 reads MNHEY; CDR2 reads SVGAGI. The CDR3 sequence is CASSSGRDTGELFF. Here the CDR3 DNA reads TGTGCCAGCAGCAGCGGGAGAGATACCGGGGAGCTGTTTTTT.

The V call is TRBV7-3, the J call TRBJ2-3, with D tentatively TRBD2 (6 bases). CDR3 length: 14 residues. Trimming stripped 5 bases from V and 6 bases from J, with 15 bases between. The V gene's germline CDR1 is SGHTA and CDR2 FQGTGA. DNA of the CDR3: TGTGCCAGCAGCCCGGAATGGGGGGAGGATACGCAGTATTTT. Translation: CASSPEWGEDTQYF.

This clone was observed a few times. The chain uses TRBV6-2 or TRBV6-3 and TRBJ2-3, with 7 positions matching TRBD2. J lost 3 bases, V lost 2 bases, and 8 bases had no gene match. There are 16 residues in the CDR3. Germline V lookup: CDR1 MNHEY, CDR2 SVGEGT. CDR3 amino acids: CASSYGRGAGTDTQYF. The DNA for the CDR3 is TGTGCCAGCAGTTACGGACGGGGAGCGGGAACAGATACGCAGTATTTT.

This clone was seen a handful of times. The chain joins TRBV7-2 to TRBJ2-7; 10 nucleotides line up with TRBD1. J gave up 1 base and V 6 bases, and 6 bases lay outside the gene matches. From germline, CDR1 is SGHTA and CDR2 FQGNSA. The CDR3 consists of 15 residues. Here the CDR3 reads CASSSDRGGSYEQYF. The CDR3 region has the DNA TGTGCCAGCAGTTCGGACAGGGGGGGATCCTACGAGCAGTACTTC.

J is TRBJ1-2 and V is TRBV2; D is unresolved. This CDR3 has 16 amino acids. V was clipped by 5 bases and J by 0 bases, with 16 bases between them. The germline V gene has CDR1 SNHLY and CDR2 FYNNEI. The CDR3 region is CASSNEARSPNYGYTF. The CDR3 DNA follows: TGTGCCAGCAGTAACGAAGCTCGGAGTCCTAACTATGGCTACACCTTC. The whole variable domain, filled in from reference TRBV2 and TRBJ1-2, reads EPEVTQTPSHQVTQMGQEVILRCVPISNHLYFYWYRQILGQKVEFLVSFYNNEISEKSEIFDDQFSVERPDGSNFTLKIRSTKLEDSAMYFCASSNEARSPNYGYTFGSGTRLTVV.

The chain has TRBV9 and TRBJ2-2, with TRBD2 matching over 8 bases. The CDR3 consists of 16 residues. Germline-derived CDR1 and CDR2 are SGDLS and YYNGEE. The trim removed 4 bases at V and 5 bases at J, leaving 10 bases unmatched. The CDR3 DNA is TGTGCCAGCAGCCGGGATGGGGCTAGCGGGACCGGGGAGCTGTTTTTT. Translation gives CASSRDGASGTGELFF.

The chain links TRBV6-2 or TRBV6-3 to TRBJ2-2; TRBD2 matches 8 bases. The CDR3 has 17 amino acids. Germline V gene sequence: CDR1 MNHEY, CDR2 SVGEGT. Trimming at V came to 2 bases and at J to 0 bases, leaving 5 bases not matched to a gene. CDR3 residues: CASSYPTSGANTGELFF. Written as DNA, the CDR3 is TGTGCCAGCAGTTACCCTACTAGCGGTGCGAACACCGGGGAGCTGTTTTTT.

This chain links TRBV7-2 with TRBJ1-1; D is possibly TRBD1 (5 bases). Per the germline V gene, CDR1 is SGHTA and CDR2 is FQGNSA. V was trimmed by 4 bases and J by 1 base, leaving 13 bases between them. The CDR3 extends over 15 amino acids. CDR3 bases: TGTGCCAGCAGCTCTCACGGGGGGGGGAACACTGAAGCTTTCTTT. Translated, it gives CASSSHGGGNTEAFF.

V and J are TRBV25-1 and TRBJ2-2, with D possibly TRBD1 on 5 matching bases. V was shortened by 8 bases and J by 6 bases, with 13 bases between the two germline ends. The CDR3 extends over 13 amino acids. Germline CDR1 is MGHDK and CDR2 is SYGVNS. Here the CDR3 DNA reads TGTGCCAGCGCCCCCTGGGGCGCCGGGGAGCTGTTTTTT. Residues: CASAPWGAGELFF.

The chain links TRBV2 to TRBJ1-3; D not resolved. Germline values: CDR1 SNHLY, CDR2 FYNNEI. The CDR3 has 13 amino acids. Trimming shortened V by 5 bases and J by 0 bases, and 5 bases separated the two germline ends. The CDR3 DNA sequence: TGTGCCAGCAGTACTGGCTCTGGAAACACCATATATTTT. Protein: CASSTGSGNTIYF.

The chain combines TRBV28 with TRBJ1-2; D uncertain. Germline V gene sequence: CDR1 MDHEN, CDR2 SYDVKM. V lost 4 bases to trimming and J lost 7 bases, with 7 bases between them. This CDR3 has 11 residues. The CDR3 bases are TGTGCCAGCAGTTATAACACTGGCTACACCTTC. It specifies CASSYNTGYTF.

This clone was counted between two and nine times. Written as DNA, the CDR3 is TGTGCCAGCTCATGGGACAGGGCCTTGAACACTGAAGCTTTCTTT. It specifies CASSWDRALNTEAFF. The gene calls are TRBV18 and TRBJ1-1, with TRBD1 identical over 9 bases. V trimming: 5 bases; J trimming: 0 bases; junction bases outside the gene matches: 4. This CDR3 is built from 15 residues. Per germline, CDR1 KGHSH and CDR2 LQKENI.

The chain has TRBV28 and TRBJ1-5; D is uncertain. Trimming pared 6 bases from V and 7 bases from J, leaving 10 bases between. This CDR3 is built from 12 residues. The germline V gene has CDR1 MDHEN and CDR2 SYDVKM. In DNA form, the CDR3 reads TGTGCCAGCAGGGGTACAGTACAGCCCCAGCATTTT. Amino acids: CASRGTVQPQHF. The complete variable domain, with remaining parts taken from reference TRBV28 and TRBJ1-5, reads DVKVTQSSRYLVKRTGEKVFLECVQDMDHENMFWYRQDPGLGLRLIYFSYDVKMKEKGDIPEGYSVSREKKERFSLILESASTNQTSMYLCASRGTVQPQHFGDGTRLSIL.

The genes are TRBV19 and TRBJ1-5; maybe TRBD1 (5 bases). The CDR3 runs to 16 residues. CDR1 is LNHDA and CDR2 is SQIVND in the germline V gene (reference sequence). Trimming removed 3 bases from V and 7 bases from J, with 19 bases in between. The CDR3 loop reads CASSIPFGQGMQPQHF. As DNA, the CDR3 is TGTGCCAGTAGTATTCCGTTCGGGCAGGGAATGCAGCCCCAGCATTTT.

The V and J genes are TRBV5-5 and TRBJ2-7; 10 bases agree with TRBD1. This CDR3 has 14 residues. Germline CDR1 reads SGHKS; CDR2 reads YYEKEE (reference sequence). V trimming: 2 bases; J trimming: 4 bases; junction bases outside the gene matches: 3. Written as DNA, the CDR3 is TGTGCCAGCAGCTTTGGACAGGGGGTTTACGAGCAGTACTTC. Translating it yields CASSFGQGVYEQYF.